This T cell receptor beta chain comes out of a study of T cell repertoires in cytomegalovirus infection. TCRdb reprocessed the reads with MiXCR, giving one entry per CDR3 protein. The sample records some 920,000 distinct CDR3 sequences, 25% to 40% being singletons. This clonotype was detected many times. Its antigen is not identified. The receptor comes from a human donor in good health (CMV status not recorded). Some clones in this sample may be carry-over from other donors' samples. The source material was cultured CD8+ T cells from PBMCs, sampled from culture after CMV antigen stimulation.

For the CDR3, the DNA is TGTGCCAGCGTTGACGGTAGCGGGGTGGGCAATGAGCAGTTCTTC. Translating gives CASVDGSGVGNEQFF. The V call is TRBV27, the J call TRBJ2-1, with 8 nucleotides matching TRBD2. The CDR3 extends over 15 amino acids. Germline V gene data show CDR1 as MNHEY and CDR2 as SMNVEV (reference sequence). Trimming removed 8 bases from V and 6 bases from J; junction bases left unmatched: 12.